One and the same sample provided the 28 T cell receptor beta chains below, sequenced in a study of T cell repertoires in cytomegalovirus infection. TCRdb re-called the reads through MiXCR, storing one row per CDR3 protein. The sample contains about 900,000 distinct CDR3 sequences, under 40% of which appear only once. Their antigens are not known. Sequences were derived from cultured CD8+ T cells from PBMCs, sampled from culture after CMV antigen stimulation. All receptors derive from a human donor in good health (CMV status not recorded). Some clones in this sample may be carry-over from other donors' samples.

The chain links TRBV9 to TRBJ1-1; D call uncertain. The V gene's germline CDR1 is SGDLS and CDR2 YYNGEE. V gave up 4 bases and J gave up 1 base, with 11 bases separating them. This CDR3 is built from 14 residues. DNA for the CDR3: TGTGCCAGCAGCCGCGGGGATACGAACACTGAAGCTTTCTTT. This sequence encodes CASSRGDTNTEAFF.

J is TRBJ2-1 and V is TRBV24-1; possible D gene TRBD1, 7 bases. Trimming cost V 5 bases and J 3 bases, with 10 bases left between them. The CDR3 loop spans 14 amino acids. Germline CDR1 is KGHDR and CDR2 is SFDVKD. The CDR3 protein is CATSGQGLYNEQFF. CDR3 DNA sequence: TGTGCCACCAGTGGACAGGGACTCTACAATGAGCAGTTCTTC.

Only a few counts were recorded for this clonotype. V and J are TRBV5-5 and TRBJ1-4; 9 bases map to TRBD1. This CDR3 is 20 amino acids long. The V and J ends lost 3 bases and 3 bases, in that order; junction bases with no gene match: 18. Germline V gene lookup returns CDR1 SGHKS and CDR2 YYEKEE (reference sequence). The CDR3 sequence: CASSYDRGSNSTLANEKLFF. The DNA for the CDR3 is TGTGCCAGCAGCTACGACAGGGGGTCGAACTCCACTCTGGCTAATGAAAAACTGTTTTTT.

The CDR3, as DNA: TGTGCCAGCAGGTCACGCCCAGGTGAACGATCCAAAAACATTCAGTACTTC. This codes for CASRSRPGERSKNIQYF. The chain links TRBV6-5 to TRBJ2-4; D not certain. CDR3 size: 17 residues. The V gene lost 6 bases and the J gene lost 2 bases, with 20 bases spanning the gap. Germline assignment: CDR1 MNHEY and CDR2 SVGAGI.

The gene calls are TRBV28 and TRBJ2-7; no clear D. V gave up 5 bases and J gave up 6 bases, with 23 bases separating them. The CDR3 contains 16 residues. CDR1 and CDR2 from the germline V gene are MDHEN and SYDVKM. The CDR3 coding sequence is TGTGCCAGCAGTCCCTTGTTAGGGCAAAGGCCTCGCGAGCAGTACGTC. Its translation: CASSPLLGQRPREQYV.

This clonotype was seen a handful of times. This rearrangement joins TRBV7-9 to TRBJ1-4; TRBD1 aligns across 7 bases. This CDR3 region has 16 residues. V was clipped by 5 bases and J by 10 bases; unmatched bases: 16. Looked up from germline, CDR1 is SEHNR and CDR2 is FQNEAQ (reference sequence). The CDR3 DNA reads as TGTGCCAGCAGCCACCCCTCCCGACAGGGCCGCGCAAAACTGTTTTTT. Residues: CASSHPSRQGRAKLFF.

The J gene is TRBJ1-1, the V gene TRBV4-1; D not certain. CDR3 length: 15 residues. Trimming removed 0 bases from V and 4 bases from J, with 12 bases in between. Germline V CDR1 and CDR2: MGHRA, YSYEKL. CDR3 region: CASSQEPVGGTEAFF. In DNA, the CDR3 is TGCGCCAGCAGCCAAGAACCCGTTGGTGGCACTGAAGCTTTCTTT.

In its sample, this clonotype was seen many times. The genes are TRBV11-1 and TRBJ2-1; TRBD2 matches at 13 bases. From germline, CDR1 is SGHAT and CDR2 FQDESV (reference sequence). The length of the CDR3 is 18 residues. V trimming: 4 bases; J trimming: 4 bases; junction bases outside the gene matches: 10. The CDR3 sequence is CASSSTSGGFEIYNEQFF. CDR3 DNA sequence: TGTGCCAGCAGCTCGACTAGCGGGGGGTTCGAGATTTACAATGAGCAGTTCTTC.

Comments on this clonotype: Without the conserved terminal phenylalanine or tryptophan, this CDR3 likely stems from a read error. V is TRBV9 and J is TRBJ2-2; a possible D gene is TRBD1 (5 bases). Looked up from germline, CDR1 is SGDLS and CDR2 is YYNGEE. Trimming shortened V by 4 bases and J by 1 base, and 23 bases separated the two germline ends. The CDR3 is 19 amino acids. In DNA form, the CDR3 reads TGTGCCAGCAGCACACCACAGGACACCTACGACTGGAACACCGGGGAGCTGTTTCTT. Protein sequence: CASSTPQDTYDWNTGELFL.

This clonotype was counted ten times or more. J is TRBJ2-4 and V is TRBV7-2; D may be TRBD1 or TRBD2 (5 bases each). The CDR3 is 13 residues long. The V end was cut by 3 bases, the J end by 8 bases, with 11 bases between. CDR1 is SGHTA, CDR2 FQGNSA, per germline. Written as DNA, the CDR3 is TGTGCCAGCAGCTTGGGGCTCGGGGACATTCAGTACTTC. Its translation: CASSLGLGDIQYF.

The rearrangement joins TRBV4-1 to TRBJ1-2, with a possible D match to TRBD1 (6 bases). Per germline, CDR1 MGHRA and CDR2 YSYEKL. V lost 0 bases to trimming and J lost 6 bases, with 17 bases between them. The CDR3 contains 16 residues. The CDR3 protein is CASSQEQGQRLHGYTF. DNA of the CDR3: TGCGCCAGCAGCCAAGAACAGGGTCAAAGACTCCATGGCTACACCTTC.

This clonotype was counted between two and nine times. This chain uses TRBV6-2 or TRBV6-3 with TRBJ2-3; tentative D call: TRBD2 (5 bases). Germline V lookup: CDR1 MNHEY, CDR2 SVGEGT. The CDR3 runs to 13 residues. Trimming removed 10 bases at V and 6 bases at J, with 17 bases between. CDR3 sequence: CATDDYLTDTQYF. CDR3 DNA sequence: TGTGCCACCGACGACTACCTCACCGATACGCAGTATTTT.

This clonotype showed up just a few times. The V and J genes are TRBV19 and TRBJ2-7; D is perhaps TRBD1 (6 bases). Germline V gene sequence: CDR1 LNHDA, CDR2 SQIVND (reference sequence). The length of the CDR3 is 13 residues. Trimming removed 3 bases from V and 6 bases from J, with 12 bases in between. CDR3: CASSIDTGFEQYF. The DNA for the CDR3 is TGTGCCAGTAGTATCGATACAGGGTTCGAGCAGTACTTC.

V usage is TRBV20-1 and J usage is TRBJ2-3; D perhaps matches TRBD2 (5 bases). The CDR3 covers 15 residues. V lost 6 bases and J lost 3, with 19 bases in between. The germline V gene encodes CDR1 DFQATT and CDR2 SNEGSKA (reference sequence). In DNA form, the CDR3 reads TGCAGTGCACCAGTCTACGGGGTTGGTACAGATACGCAGTATTTT. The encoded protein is CSAPVYGVGTDTQYF.

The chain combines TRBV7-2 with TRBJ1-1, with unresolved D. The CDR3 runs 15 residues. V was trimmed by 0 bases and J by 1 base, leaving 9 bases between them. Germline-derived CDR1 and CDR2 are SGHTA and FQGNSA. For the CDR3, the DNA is TGTGCCAGCAGCTTAGCGCGGTCAGGGAACACTGAAGCTTTCTTT. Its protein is CASSLARSGNTEAFF.

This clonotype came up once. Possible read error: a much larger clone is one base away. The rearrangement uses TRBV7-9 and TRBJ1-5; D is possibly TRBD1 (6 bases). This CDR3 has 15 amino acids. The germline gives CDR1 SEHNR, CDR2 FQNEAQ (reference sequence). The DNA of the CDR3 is TGTGTCAGATACCGGGACACGGCTAACAATCAGCCCCAGCATTTT. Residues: CVRYRDTANNQPQHF.

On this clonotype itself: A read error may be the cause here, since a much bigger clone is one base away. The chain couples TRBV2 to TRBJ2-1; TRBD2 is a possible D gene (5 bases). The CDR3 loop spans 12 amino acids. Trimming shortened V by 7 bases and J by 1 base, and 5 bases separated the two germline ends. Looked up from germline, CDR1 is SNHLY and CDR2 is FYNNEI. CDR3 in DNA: TGTGCCAGCAAGCGGTCCTACAATGAGCAGTTCTTC. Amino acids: CASKRSYNEQFF.

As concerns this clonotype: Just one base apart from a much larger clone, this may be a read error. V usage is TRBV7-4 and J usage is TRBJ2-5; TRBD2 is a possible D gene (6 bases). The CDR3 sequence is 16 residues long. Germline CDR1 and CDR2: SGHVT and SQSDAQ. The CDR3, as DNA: TGTGCCAGCAGCTTGGGGCCGGCCCATTCGGGAGAGACCCAGCACTTC. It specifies CASSLGPAHSGETQHF.

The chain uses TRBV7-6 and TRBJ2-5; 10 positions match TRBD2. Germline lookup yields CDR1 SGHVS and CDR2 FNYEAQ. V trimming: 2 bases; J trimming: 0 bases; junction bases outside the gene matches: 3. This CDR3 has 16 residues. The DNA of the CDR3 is TGTGCCAGCAGCTTACTAGCGGGGGTTCACCAAGAGACCCAGTACTTC. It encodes CASSLLAGVHQETQYF.

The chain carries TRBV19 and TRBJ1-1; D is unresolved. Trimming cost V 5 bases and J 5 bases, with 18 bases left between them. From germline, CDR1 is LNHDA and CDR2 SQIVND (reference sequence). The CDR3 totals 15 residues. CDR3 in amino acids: CASSSTALGRTEAFF. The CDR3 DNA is TGTGCCAGTAGTTCTACAGCGCTAGGGAGGACTGAAGCTTTCTTT.

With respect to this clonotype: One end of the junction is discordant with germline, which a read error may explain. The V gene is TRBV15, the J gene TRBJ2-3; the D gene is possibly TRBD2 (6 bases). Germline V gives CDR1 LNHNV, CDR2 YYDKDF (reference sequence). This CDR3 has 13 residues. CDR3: CAISRDGGDTQYF. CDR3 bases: TGTGCCATCAGCAGAGATGGGGGGGATACGCAGTATTTT.

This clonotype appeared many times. CDR3 DNA: TGTGCCAGCAGTTGGGGGTCACAGGGTGCGAATCAGCCCCAGCATTTT. Translating gives CASSWGSQGANQPQHF. V and J are TRBV7-2 and TRBJ1-5; D possibly corresponds to TRBD1 (6 bases). Trimming cost V 6 bases and J 4 bases, with 19 bases left between them. The CDR3 runs to 16 residues. CDR1 SGHTA and CDR2 FQGNSA come from the germline V gene. Filled out from reference TRBV7-2 and TRBJ1-5, the complete variable domain reads GAGVSQSPSNKVTEKGKDVELRCDPISGHTALYWYRQSLGQGLEFLIYFQGNSAPDKSGLPSDRFSAERTGGSVSTLTIQRTQQEDSAVYLCASSWGSQGANQPQHFGDGTRLSIL.

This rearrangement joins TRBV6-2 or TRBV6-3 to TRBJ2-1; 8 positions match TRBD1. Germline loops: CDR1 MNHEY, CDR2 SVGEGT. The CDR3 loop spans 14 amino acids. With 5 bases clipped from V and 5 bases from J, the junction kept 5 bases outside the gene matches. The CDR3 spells CASSTRTGHNEQFF. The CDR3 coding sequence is TGTGCCAGCAGTACGCGGACAGGGCACAATGAGCAGTTCTTC.

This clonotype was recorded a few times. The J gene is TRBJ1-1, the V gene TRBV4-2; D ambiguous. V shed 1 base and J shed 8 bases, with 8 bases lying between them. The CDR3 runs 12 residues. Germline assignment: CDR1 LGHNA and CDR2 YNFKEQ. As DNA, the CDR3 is TGTGCCAGCAGCCAAGTCGCAAGGGAAGCTTTCTTT. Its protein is CASSQVAREAFF.

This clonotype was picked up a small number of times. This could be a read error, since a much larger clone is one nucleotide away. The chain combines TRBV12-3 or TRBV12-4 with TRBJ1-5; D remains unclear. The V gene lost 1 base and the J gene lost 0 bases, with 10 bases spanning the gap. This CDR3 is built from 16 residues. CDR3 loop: CASSLVAFNSNQPQHF. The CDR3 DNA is TGTGCCAGCAGTTTAGTGGCATTCAATAGCAATCAGCCCCAGCATTTT.

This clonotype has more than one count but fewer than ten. This CDR3 reads CASPGEGTGELFF. The CDR3 DNA follows: TGTGCCAGCCCGGGGGAAGGCACCGGGGAGCTGTTTTTT. The chain combines TRBV13 with TRBJ2-2; D is perhaps TRBD2 (6 bases). Germline V gives CDR1 PRHDT, CDR2 FYEKMQ (reference sequence). The CDR3 is made up of 13 amino acids. Trimming left V 8 bases short and J 4 bases short, with 11 bases between.

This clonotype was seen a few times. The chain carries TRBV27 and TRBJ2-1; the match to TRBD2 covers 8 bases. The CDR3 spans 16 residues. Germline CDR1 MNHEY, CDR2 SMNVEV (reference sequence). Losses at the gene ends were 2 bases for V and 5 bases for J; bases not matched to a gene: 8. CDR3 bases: TGTGCCAGCAGTTTACAGGCTAGCGGGCAAAACAATGAGCAGTTCTTC. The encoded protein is CASSLQASGQNNEQFF.

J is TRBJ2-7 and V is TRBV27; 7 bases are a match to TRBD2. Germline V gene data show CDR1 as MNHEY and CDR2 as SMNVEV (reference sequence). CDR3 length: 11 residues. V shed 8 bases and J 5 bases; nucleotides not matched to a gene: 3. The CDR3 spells CASSRGDEQYF. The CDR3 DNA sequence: TGTGCCAGCTCCCGGGGGGACGAGCAGTACTTC.